This record covers a single T cell receptor (beta chain). Which antigen it targets is not known. Nothing much larger sits one base from this clone, and base qualities are not available. TCRbeta CDR3 regions were amplified from genomic DNA using the immunoSEQ Assay, a bias-controlled multiplex PCR. Per the source publication's procedure: Within the assay, amplification of reference gene primers was used to estimate how many nucleated cells each sample contained. Sequence reads were collapsed and filtered to measure the absolute abundance of every unique TCRbeta CDR3 rearrangement. For each sample, productive Simpson clonality was calculated as the square root of Simpson's diversity index across productive rearrangements. Not all clones reach the TCRdb copy of this immuneACCESS table, which keeps in-frame sequences only. Checked studies attribute under half of the gap to unresolved V genes and leave the rest unexplained. V and J calls and clone size follow that table, whereas D and trimming were derived from the DNA. The sample table contains around 140,000 clones; only one count was recorded for approximately 90% of them. In total, the top ten clones hold 10% to 15% of the sample.

One collaborating source in Seattle enrolled patients during active infection and followed them longitudinally through the course of disease. Whole blood was collected in K2EDTA tubes by collaborating institutions according to the institutions' own protocols. For TCRbeta analysis, collaborator samples were shipped as frozen whole blood, as isolated PBMCs, or as DNA extracted from either sample type. Reading from cysteine to phenylalanine, the CDR3 counts 13 amino acids. Only the CDR3 DNA stays, 39 bases, in frame from base 1. CDR1 and CDR2 were assigned from the germline V gene (reference sequence) as SEHNR and FQNEAQ. Here V drops 0 bases and J drops 6 bases, and the junction holds 1 base not matched to any gene. This specimen belongs to a study of blood T cell repertoires in COVID-19 (dated by TCRdb to the early 2020s). Looking at the study overall: Samples covering the acute and convalescent phases of COVID-19 were provided by collaborators in the United States, Italy and Spain. The material from the prospective study consisted of cDNA or gDNA derived from T cells, B-cell-depleted T cells, or PBMCs. Subjects who had been exposed to COVID-19, were actively infected with it, or had recovered from it provided the deeply sampled blood TCRbeta repertoires that made up the dataset. A freely available public database, intended as a resource for researchers studying the immune response to SARS-CoV-2, is where the repertoires were released. Samples were obtained from the ongoing ImmuneRACE study (first 160 participants) and from 1,200 or so subjects provided by 6 global collaborators. Sample metadata almost always included a de-identified subject ID, COVID-19 status, age in years and sex. Where available, HLA class I and class II types were taken from metadata supplied by the sample provider and were not determined by assay-based typing. Overall study results and their limits: The amount of clinical and demographic metadata varied by source and participant and was provided uncurated.

The rearranged chain carries TRBV7-9 and TRBJ1-2; the central 7 bases match TRBD1. Sequencing was carried out using peripheral blood. This TCR was sampled from a man aged 18 to 29 with COVID-19, enrolled during active disease. The CDR3 amino acid sequence is: CASSLAGTDGYTF. The base sequence is TGTGCCAGCAGCTTAGCAGGGACAGATGGCTACACCTTC.